This record concerns one T cell receptor (beta chain) sequence. Its antigen target is currently unknown. No base quality information exists; no much larger clone differs at one position. V is reduced by 2 bases and J by 5 bases, leaving a spacing of 19 bases between them. CDR1 and CDR2 (MDHEN, SYDVKM) derive from the germline V gene. Reading from cysteine to phenylalanine, the CDR3 counts 16 amino acids. The only DNA kept is the CDR3, 48 bases in frame from the first base. High-throughput TCR beta sequencing profiled peripheral blood CD8+ and CD4+ T cells from healthy donors, Susac syndrome patients and multiple sclerosis patients. Susac syndrome patients met recently defined diagnostic criteria for definite or probable disease. Bulk CD8+ and CD4+ T cells were purified by magnetic negative isolation, whereas CD8+ TEMRA cells were enriched by FACS. Blood was drawn into EDTA tubes, processed within 24 hours, and PBMCs were isolated by density gradient centrifugation. PBMCs intended for TCR sequencing were cryopreserved in liquid nitrogen and thawed later in a water bath at 37 degrees C. Purity of sorted or isolated CD4+, CD8+ and CD8+ TEMRA cells was at least 90%.

The sample originates from a study of CD8 T cells in Susac syndrome (dated by TCRdb to the late 2010s). Context from the whole study: Among the sequenced Susac syndrome patients, about six had clinically active disease and roughly eight were in clinical remission. Susac syndrome patients were therapy-naive, on corticosteroids (some also receiving IVIg), or on IVIg alone at blood withdrawal. Repertoire sequencing was used to test whether CD8+ T cell activation and differentiation in Susac syndrome was antigen driven. CD8+ T cell repertoire clonality was compared between some 12 healthy donors, approximately 14 Susac syndrome patients and approximately 16 multiple sclerosis patients. Study-level results and caveats: The number of individuals in the TCR sequencing and HLA analysis was recognized as being relatively small. In the total CD8+ and CD8+ TEMRA repertoires, sixteen and five Susac-specific public clones, respectively, were identified. Susac syndrome CD8+ repertoires showed clonal expansion, highest in CD8+ TEMRA cells and greater in clinically active than remitting patients.

RNA was extracted using the RNeasy kit, and about 0.45 to 1 ug of the RNA was reverse transcribed with random hexamers. The immunoSEQ multiplex PCR assay, covering 54 Vbeta and 13 Jbeta segments, was used to amplify TCR beta CDR3 regions. PCR amplification bias was corrected using a synthetic template baseline for primer optimization and computational correction. On the authors' methods: Only productive sequences were kept, with reads annotated to V, D and J genes according to IMGT and analyzed in immunoSEQ Analyzer. Clonality was computed as one minus Shannon entropy normalized by log2 of the number of productive unique sequences. For each patient and control, public and private clones were evaluated among the 100 most prevalent clones. Clones were defined as Susac-specific when absent from the healthy and MS cohorts, from over 950 published viral clones and from other ImmuneACCESS disease sequences. TCRdb's own reprocessing of the public reads used fastp at Q25 and MiXCR and kept productive beta chains. Entries that share a CDR3 protein sequence are merged under the most common genes and DNA. V and J calls and clone size were set by TCRdb, not the authors. For this sample the table gives 80,000 to 95,000 distinct CDR3 sequences, of which 94% were detected only once. The ten largest clones represent less than 0.95% of the sample.

Sequencing was done on a sample of CD8+ T cells from PBMCs. This TCR was recovered from a human donor with Susac syndrome. The rearrangement joined TRBV28 to TRBJ2-7; the D gene cannot be named for sure. The CDR3: CASSLGPGQGWDEQYF. The base sequence is TGTGCCAGCAGTTTAGGTCCGGGCCAAGGATGGGACGAGCAGTACTTC.